This TCR beta chain was sequenced during a study of shared clonotypes between healthy human individuals (dated by TCRdb to 2020 to 2021). Background for the entire study: Two women and three men aged 18 to 49 years were included in the cohort. Per donor, three plates each were used for CD4 naive and CD4 memory, two for CD8 naive, and one for CD8 memory. To increase sequencing depth and limit assay-specific biases, different laboratories used diverse techniques to prepare libraries and sequence TCR repertoires. To estimate repertoire size and how much clonotypes are shared between individuals, the study performed deep sequencing of blood TCR repertoires from 4 to 6 healthy adults. Per donor, leukapheresis produced somewhere between about 0.9 and 9.5 billion PBMCs. General study outcomes and caveats: Higher generation probabilities were observed for clonotypes shared by all four sorted-subset donors than for non-shared clonotypes. Pairwise subsampling led to the expectation that sequencing depth would affect the degree of clonotype sharing among donors. Even with the large sequencing depth, rarefaction of the sorted-subset datasets indicated that sequencing was incomplete. Larger estimated clonotype richness was generally found for naive subsets than for memory subsets. The genetic and exposure-history diversity represented was limited by the small number of donors. Sampling was limited to blood, and TCR repertoires in tissue likely differ from TCR repertoires in blood. About 5% of naive CD4, 3.5% of naive CD8, approximately 2% of memory CD4, and more than 0.35% of memory CD8 clonotypes were shared across several donors.

The CDR1 and CDR2 encoded by the germline V gene are SGHVS and FQNEAQ. V has 5 bases trimmed and J has 3 bases trimmed; junction bases matching no gene number 7. The CDR3 runs 16 amino acids, cysteine and phenylalanine included. Just the 48-base CDR3 DNA is kept, in frame starting at base 1. A remark on this clone: Which antigen it targets is not known. No much larger clone is present one base from it, and per-base qualities are unavailable.

TCR CDR3 regions were amplified from genomic DNA by multiplex PCR using the deep immunoSEQ assay. Extracted genomic DNA from each cell subset was distributed evenly across all wells of several immunoSEQ 96-well plates, and each plate was treated as a replicate. For sorted subsets, roughly 200 ng of genomic DNA, equivalent to tens of thousands of T cell genomes, went into each replicate PCR. The purified libraries were quantified using a Qubit 3.0 fluorometer, sized with a Bioanalyzer 2100, and then quantified again using the KAPA Library Quantification kit. Every immunoSEQ 96-well plate was sequenced on a dedicated single-read 150-cycle Illumina NextSeq 550 flow cell. The authors' analysis ran thus. Because the immunoSEQ output included only junctional sequences and no quality scores, the filtering could not be the same as the filtering used for full-length reads. To assign V/J genes and CDR3, sequences were annotated against IMGT germline references using PyIR, a Python wrapper for IgBLAST v1.9. Reads with weak V/J assignments (E-value above 1e-6), missing CDR3, stop codons, out-of-frame junctions, or ambiguous translated residues were removed. A V3J clonotype was defined by an identical inferred V gene, J gene, and CDR3 amino acid sequence. To compute the percentage overlap between repertoires, the number of shared unique clonotypes was divided by the size of the smaller repertoire. Repertoire richness was assessed with RTK rarefaction, the Chao1 estimator, and Recon v2.1 estimates of unobserved clonotypes. For all TCRbeta clonotypes obtained by the gDNA method from a few donors, generation probabilities were computed with OLGA. This is the immuneACCESS table as TCRdb keeps it, with only in-frame sequences that have V and J called. A part of the clones is gone; compared with another copy, unresolved V genes explain less than half, and the rest is unexplained. V, J and clone size were drawn from that table, and D and trimming were deduced from the DNA. In all, the sample holds more than 2,000,000 clones, and roughly 92% of those were seen once. The ten largest clones take up 0.11% to 0.15% of the sample.

Healthy HIV-negative adults with no recently reported acute infections or vaccinations were included as donors. Every donor was a Caucasian adult living in Nashville, Tennessee, USA. CD4+ T cells were enriched by magnetic negative selection; naive cells were then positively selected on CD45RA, and the negative fraction formed the memory subset. Blood was collected by leukapheresis, and PBMCs were isolated by Ficoll-Histopaque density gradient centrifugation and then cryopreserved in liquid nitrogen vapor phase. Purity and quantity of every magnetically sorted T cell population were checked by analytical flow cytometry. Genomic DNA was isolated from each sorted fraction and quantified by UV absorbance on a Nanodrop 2000c.

This TCR was sampled from a young man in good health. The sequence joins TRBV7-8 to TRBJ2-1; 10 of the junction bases match TRBD2. The sequenced sample consisted of naive CD4+ T cells sorted from blood. This specimen's cell subset or site label, interpreted: CD45RA+ positively selected. The CDR3 protein is CASSDALAGVYNEQFF. The DNA is TGTGCCAGCAGCGACGCTCTAGCGGGGGTCTACAATGAGCAGTTCTTC.